The TCR beta chain described here comes from a study of shared clonotypes between healthy human individuals. Here immunoSEQ multiplex PCR was the method, and the copy in TCRdb shows in-frame clones only, minus some. The data hold hundreds of thousands of clones, with 90% to 97% observed a single time. Germline V gives CDR1 MRHNA, CDR2 SNTAGT. This CDR3 comprises 16 residues. The source material was naive CD4+ T cells sorted from blood. The sample's subset: CD45RA+ positively selected. The TCR comes from a woman under 40 in good health. The chain recombines TRBV6-4 with TRBJ2-5, with D perhaps matching TRBD2 (6 bases). With the DNA end fitting TRBJ2-7 better, the J assignment may be wrong. CDR3 nucleotides: TGTGCCAGCAGTGGCCCCTCGACGGCGGGAATATACGAGCAGTACTTC. Translating it yields CASSGPSTAGIYEQYF.